Following are 4 T cell receptor beta chains from one sample sequenced in a study of control samples from healthy donors and cancer patients. Clones were sequenced by immunoSEQ multiplex PCR, and TCRdb holds only the in-frame ones, with some missing. This table has 130,000 to 150,000 clones, about 94% appearing once. Sequences were obtained from PBMCs. The receptors were sampled from a man aged 60-69 years with colorectal cancer.

The gene calls are TRBV10-2 and TRBJ2-3; TRBD2 agrees at 15 bases. The CDR3 is 18 residues long. V shed 3 bases, J shed 7 bases, and the junction held 11 bases outside the gene matches. Germline CDR1 is WSHSY and CDR2 is SAAADI. The CDR3 DNA reads as TGCGCCAGCAGTGACCTCCGGAGGGGACTAGCGGGGGGAAATACGCAGTATTTT. Translating it yields CASSDLRRGLAGGNTQYF.

The V call is TRBV18, the J call TRBJ2-3, with D possibly TRBD1 on 5 matching bases. The V gene lost 3 bases and the J gene lost 0 bases, with 16 bases spanning the gap. CDR1 is KGHSH, CDR2 LQKENI, per germline. CDR3 size: 17 residues. CDR3 coding DNA: TGTGCCAGCTCACCTCCTACAGGTTCACCTAGCACAGATACGCAGTATTTT. This codes for CASSPPTGSPSTDTQYF.

This clone was seen only once. This chain links TRBV29-1 with TRBJ2-7; either TRBD1 or TRBD2 may fit D (5 bases each). There are 17 residues in the CDR3. V was cut by 1 base and J by 0 bases, with 19 bases left in between. Germline values: CDR1 SQVTM, CDR2 ANQGSEA. The CDR3 region has the DNA TGCAGCGTTGAAGGGGAAGTGAGAGGGGTTTCCTCCTACGAGCAGTACTTC. It specifies CSVEGEVRGVSSYEQYF.

This chain uses TRBV4-1 with TRBJ2-1, with TRBD1 identical over 8 bases. The CDR3 covers 17 residues. The germline CDR1 and CDR2 sequences are MGHRA and YSYEKL. V trimming: 0 bases; J trimming: 4 bases; junction bases outside the gene matches: 8. The CDR3 bases are TGCGCCAGCAGCCAAGATGGTGGCACAGGGGGATACAATGAGCAGTTCTTC. Translation: CASSQDGGTGGYNEQFF.